The 22 T cell receptor beta chains below were found in one sample sequenced in a study of blood T cells in healthy people across ages. Through a sample-barcoded 5' primer and a J-beta primer mix, a second PCR was run for 7 to 11 cycles. TCRdb processed the 5' RACE reads anew with MiXCR; each CDR3 protein has one entry. The sample yields 1.8 million or so distinct CDR3 sequences, roughly two fifths seen once. Sequenced: blood. The receptors were sampled from a human donor in good health.

The chain has TRBV12-3 or TRBV12-4 and TRBJ2-3; maybe TRBD1 (6 bases). The CDR3 length is 17 residues. The V end lost 3 bases, the J end lost 0 bases, and 16 bases lay between the germline ends. CDR3 in amino acids: CASSLGRGGVSTDTQYF. Written as DNA, the CDR3 is TGTGCCAGCAGTTTGGGTAGAGGGGGTGTGAGCACAGATACGCAGTATTTT.

This clonotype was observed a handful of times. The chain joins TRBV27 to TRBJ1-6; 9 bases match TRBD1. J gave up 9 bases and V 7 bases, and 7 bases lay outside the gene matches. This CDR3 region has 14 residues. Germline V gene lookup returns CDR1 MNHEY and CDR2 SMNVEV (reference sequence). CDR3 protein: CASMITGGISPLHF. Here the CDR3 DNA reads TGTGCCAGCATGATTACAGGGGGCATTTCACCCCTCCACTTT.

The genes are TRBV6-2 or TRBV6-3 and TRBJ2-7; no clear D gene. TRBJ2-5 matches the DNA end more closely, so the J call is doubtful. Germline CDR1 MNHEY, CDR2 SVGEGT. The CDR3 totals 18 residues. The CDR3 DNA follows: TGTGCCAGCATTCCCGACCAAAACGGATACTCGTGGCTAGAGACCCAGTACTTC. It encodes CASIPDQNGYSWLETQYF.

V is TRBV7-9 and J is TRBJ1-2; possible D gene TRBD1, 5 bases. The CDR3 has 14 residues. Germline lookup yields CDR1 SEHNR and CDR2 FQNEAQ (reference sequence). With 0 bases removed from V and 6 bases from J, the gap between germline ends came to 11 bases. The CDR3 protein is CASSLAGELDGYTF. In DNA, the CDR3 is TGTGCCAGCAGCTTAGCAGGGGAACTGGATGGCTACACCTTC.

The chain combines TRBV5-1 with TRBJ2-1, with D perhaps matching TRBD1 (6 bases). Trimming took 1 base from V and 8 from J, leaving 13 bases between them. Germline V gene sequence: CDR1 SGHRS, CDR2 YFSETQ. The CDR3 runs 14 residues. CDR3 nucleotide sequence: TGCGCCAGCAGCTTGACAGGGTATAACGATGAGCAGTTCTTC. It encodes CASSLTGYNDEQFF.

The chain uses TRBV13 and TRBJ2-1; D gene unclear. Germline values: CDR1 PRHDT, CDR2 FYEKMQ (reference sequence). V dropped 3 bases and J dropped 6 bases, with 9 bases sitting between them. The CDR3 runs to 13 residues. The CDR3: CASSLSAINEQFF. CDR3 nucleotide sequence: TGTGCCAGCAGCTTGAGTGCTATCAATGAGCAGTTCTTC. Full variable domain (rest looked up from reference TRBV13 and TRBJ2-1): AAGVIQSPRHLIKEKRETATLKCYPIPRHDTVYWYQQGPGQDPQFLISFYEKMQSDKGSIPDRFSAQQFSDYHSELNMSSLELGDSALYFCASSLSAINEQFFGPGTRLTVL.

This clonotype was seen only a few times. This chain connects TRBV4-2 to TRBJ2-7; TRBD2 is a possible D gene (6 bases). CDR3 size: 14 residues. V dropped 4 bases and J dropped 6 bases, with 16 bases sitting between them. CDR1 and CDR2 from the germline V gene are LGHNA and YNFKEQ. The CDR3 nucleotides read TGTGCCAGCAGCCCTTGGCGGGCGGAGGGCGAGCAGTACTTC. This encodes CASSPWRAEGEQYF.

The chain couples TRBV7-2 to TRBJ1-5, with TRBD1 matching 8 bases. This CDR3 has 19 amino acids. CDR1 and CDR2 (germline): SGHTA, FQGNSA. Trimming removed 5 bases from V and 9 bases from J; junction bases left unmatched: 24. The CDR3, as DNA: TGTGCCAGCAGCCAAGACGGGACAGGTTCTCCCCTAGGGCTCGGGCCCCAGCATTTT. Its translation: CASSQDGTGSPLGLGPQHF.

The chain joins TRBV5-1 to TRBJ2-3; D is perhaps TRBD1 or TRBD2 (6 bases each). The CDR3 has 16 residues. Trimming took off 5 bases at V and 4 bases at J, with 20 bases between the two ends. Germline lookup yields CDR1 SGHRS and CDR2 YFSETQ. CDR3 sequence reads: CASSPPEGGPPDTQYF. CDR3 DNA sequence: TGCGCCAGCAGTCCCCCCGAGGGGGGCCCCCCAGATACGCAGTATTTT.

This clonotype came up a few times. The gene calls are TRBV6-6 and TRBJ1-2; weak D call: TRBD1 (5 bases). The CDR3 is made up of 14 amino acids. Germline-derived CDR1 and CDR2 are MNHNY and SVGAGI (reference sequence). Trimming removed 0 bases from V and 6 bases from J, with 11 bases in between. The CDR3 DNA reads as TGTGCCAGCAGTTACTCACGCAGGGAAGATGGCTACACCTTC. Encoded protein: CASSYSRREDGYTF.

This clonotype was detected only once. The V gene is TRBV20-1, the J gene TRBJ1-5; 7 nucleotides match TRBD1. The length of the CDR3 is 13 residues. Unmatched junction bases numbered 7, after V lost 5 bases and J lost 6 bases. Germline CDR1 is DFQATT and CDR2 is SNEGSKA (reference sequence). The chain's CDR3 is CSAFDRAGQPQHF. For the CDR3, the DNA is TGCAGTGCTTTCGACAGGGCGGGTCAGCCCCAGCATTTT.

This sequence joins TRBV27 and TRBJ2-3; 7 bases match TRBD1. J lost 3 bases, V lost 6 bases, and 15 bases had no gene match. Germline lookup yields CDR1 MNHEY and CDR2 SMNVEV (reference sequence). CDR3 size: 17 residues. The CDR3 DNA reads as TGTGCCAGCAGCTCCTACGTCCGGGACAGATCTACAGATACGCAGTATTTT. Protein: CASSSYVRDRSTDTQYF.

This chain joins TRBV20-1 and TRBJ2-1; D not certain. Germline V gene data show CDR1 as DFQATT and CDR2 as SNEGSKA (reference sequence). Between the trimmed V and J ends, which lost 1 base and 5 bases, there was a span of 15 bases. This CDR3 has 15 residues. The CDR3 sequence: CSARVLEKFNNEQFF. Written as DNA, the CDR3 is TGCAGTGCTAGAGTACTGGAAAAATTTAACAATGAGCAGTTCTTC.

The rearrangement joins TRBV11-3 to TRBJ2-7; TRBD1 might be the D (5 bases). Per germline, CDR1 SGHNT and CDR2 YENEEA. V was shortened by 6 bases and J by 0 bases, with 15 bases between the two germline ends. The CDR3 runs to 15 residues. CDR3 nucleotides: TGTGCCAGCAGGCAAACCGGACACAGCTCCTACGAGCAGTACTTC. It is translated as CASRQTGHSSYEQYF.

CDR3 nucleotide sequence: TGTGCCAGCAGTTTATATGGGGGGGGGAATGAGCAGTTCTTC. Protein: CASSLYGGGNEQFF. The chain uses TRBV28 and TRBJ2-1; 7 bases are shared with TRBD2. Trimming took 1 base from V and 7 from J; bases not matched to a gene: 4. CDR3 length: 14 residues. From germline, CDR1 is MDHEN and CDR2 SYDVKM.

This clonotype turned up a few times. In DNA, the CDR3 is TGTGCCATCAGTGAGTTAACAGCAGATACGCAGTATTTT. This sequence encodes CAISELTADTQYF. J is TRBJ2-3 and V is TRBV10-3; D is undetermined. Germline V lookup: CDR1 ENHRY, CDR2 SYGVKD. The CDR3 covers 13 residues. The V gene lost 1 base and the J gene lost 4 bases, with 6 bases spanning the gap.

There are a few counts of this clonotype. The gene calls are TRBV4-2 and TRBJ1-1, with 8 bases identical to TRBD1. The CDR3 length is 15 residues. Germline lookup yields CDR1 LGHNA and CDR2 YNFKEQ. The ends lost 4 bases at V and 5 bases at J; junction bases unmatched: 9. CDR3 residues: CASSPRQGLETEAFF. In DNA, the CDR3 is TGTGCCAGCAGCCCTCGACAGGGGCTAGAGACTGAAGCTTTCTTT.

The chain employs TRBV10-3 and TRBJ1-2, with 8 bases aligning to TRBD1. Unmatched junction bases numbered 7, after V lost 2 bases and J lost 8 bases. The CDR3 consists of 14 residues. The germline V gene encodes CDR1 ENHRY and CDR2 SYGVKD. Here the CDR3 reads CAISEQGAIAGYTF. Here the CDR3 DNA reads TGTGCCATCAGTGAGCAGGGGGCCATCGCGGGCTACACCTTC.

Comment on this clonotype: A much larger clone lies one base from this, so it may be a read error. The chain's CDR3 is CASSFLAGADTQYF. In DNA form, the CDR3 reads TGTGCCAGCAGCTTCCTAGCGGGGGCAGATACGCAGTATTTT. The genes are TRBV11-2 and TRBJ2-3; 10 bases match TRBD2. Germline loops: CDR1 SGHAT, CDR2 FQNNGV. This CDR3 region has 14 residues. Trimming cost V 3 bases and J 4 bases; bases outside gene matches: 1.

This clonotype was picked up one time. This chain uses TRBV20-1 with TRBJ2-7; 8 nucleotides line up with TRBD1. This CDR3 has 17 residues. Germline V gene lookup returns CDR1 DFQATT and CDR2 SNEGSKA (reference sequence). V lost 0 bases and J lost 0; bases outside the gene matches: 10. The CDR3 nucleotides read TGCAGTGCTAGAGATCGTCGGACAGGGCTTATCTCCTACGAGCAGTACTTC. Protein sequence: CSARDRRTGLISYEQYF.

The V and J genes are TRBV25-1 and TRBJ2-7; D call uncertain. Per the germline V gene, CDR1 is MGHDK and CDR2 is SYGVNS. The CDR3 runs 15 residues. Trimming removed 2 bases at V and 3 bases at J, with 14 bases between. The CDR3 DNA is TGTGCCAGCAGTGAAGGTCTGAACCCCAACTACGAGCAGTACTTC. Protein: CASSEGLNPNYEQYF.

The rearrangement uses TRBV13 and TRBJ1-2; no clear D gene. Germline V gene lookup returns CDR1 PRHDT and CDR2 FYEKMQ (reference sequence). Trimming removed 1 base from V and 0 bases from J, with 9 bases in between. This CDR3 spans 15 amino acids. The CDR3 is CASSLAWGSNYGYTF. For the CDR3, the DNA is TGTGCCAGCAGCTTAGCTTGGGGATCTAACTATGGCTACACCTTC.